This T cell receptor (beta chain) originates from a study of blood T cell repertoires in COVID-19. Sequencing used immunoSEQ multiplex PCR; TCRdb keeps in-frame clones, though not all of them. Among 90,000 to 150,000 clones listed, roughly three quarters were seen once. Germline V gene lookup returns CDR1 LGHNA and CDR2 YSLEER. The CDR3 consists of 14 residues. Deletions cut 0 bases from V and 7 bases from J, with 9 bases between. The TCR sequence derives from a woman aged 80 or over with acute or convalescent COVID-19. Sequenced input: peripheral blood. This chain joins TRBV4-3 and TRBJ2-2; D is undetermined. The CDR3 loop is CASSQDQRGGELFF. The CDR3 DNA reads as TGCGCCAGCAGCCAAGATCAGCGTGGCGGGGAGCTGTTTTTT.